The clone carrying this TCR beta chain was counted many times. What it recognizes is unknown. The data belong to a study of identical twins. The CDR3 totals 12 residues. Germline values: CDR1 SGHAT, CDR2 FQNNGV. V was clipped by 4 bases and J by 8 bases, with 9 bases between them. General study points: Low generation probability was overrepresented in out-of-frame alpha sequences shared by twins.

Through template switching, a universal primer site was introduced, and the cDNA contained unique molecular identifiers. TCRdb redid the calling of the 5' RACE reads with MiXCR, one entry per CDR3 protein. The sample gives 200,000 to 250,000 distinct CDR3 sequences, 6.5% of which show up once; about 14% is in the top ten. The sample was also linked to a second study, of T cells expressing NK-cell markers.

The receptor's source is a woman younger than 35 in good health. The chain employs TRBV11-2 and TRBJ2-4, with a tentative D call TRBD1 (5 bases). The source material was CD8+ T cells sorted from blood. The CDR3 protein is CASSSQGDIQYF. DNA for the CDR3: TGTGCCAGCAGCTCCCAAGGGGACATTCAGTACTTC.